This record concerns one T cell receptor (beta chain) sequence. Method: immunoSEQ multiplex PCR; TCRdb's copy keeps in-frame clones and lacks some. The sample has a few hundred thousand clones, 88% seen once. This sample is drawn from a study of blood T cell repertoires in COVID-19. In the study overall: Acute and convalescent COVID-19 samples came from the United States, Italy and Spain. PBMCs, B-cell-depleted T cells, or T cells were the source of the cDNA or gDNA that made up the material.

This CDR3 is 14 amino acids long. Per the germline V gene, CDR1 is MNHEY and CDR2 is SMNVEV (reference sequence). The ends lost 5 bases at V and 5 bases at J; junction bases unmatched: 7. The V call is TRBV27, the J call TRBJ1-1; 8 positions agree with TRBD1. The origin of this receptor is a woman aged 45-65 years with active or convalescent COVID-19. Sequencing input: peripheral blood. The CDR3 bases are TGTGCCAGCAGTCTCCGACAGGGGAGGACTGAAGCTTTCTTT. Its protein is CASSLRQGRTEAFF.